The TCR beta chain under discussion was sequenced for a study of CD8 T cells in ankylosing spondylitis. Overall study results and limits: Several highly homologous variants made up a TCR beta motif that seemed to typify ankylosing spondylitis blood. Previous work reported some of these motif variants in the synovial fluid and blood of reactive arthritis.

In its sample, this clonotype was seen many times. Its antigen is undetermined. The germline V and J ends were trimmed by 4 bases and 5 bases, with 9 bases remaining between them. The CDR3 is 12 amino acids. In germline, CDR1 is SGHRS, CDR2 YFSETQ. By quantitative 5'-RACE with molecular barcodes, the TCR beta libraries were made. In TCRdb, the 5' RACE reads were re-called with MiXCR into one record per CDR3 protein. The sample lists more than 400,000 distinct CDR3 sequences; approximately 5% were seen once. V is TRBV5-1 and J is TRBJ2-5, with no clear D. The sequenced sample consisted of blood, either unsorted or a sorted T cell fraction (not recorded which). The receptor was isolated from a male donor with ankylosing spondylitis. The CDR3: CASSLPTETQYF. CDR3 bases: TGCGCCAGCAGCCTACCTACGGAGACCCAGTACTTC.